This T cell receptor beta chain is from a study of neurological immune-mediated disorders. This clonotype came up many times. From the 5' RACE reads, TCRdb called clonotypes with MiXCR, one entry per CDR3 protein. The sample holds approximately 26,000 distinct CDR3 sequences, more than 2.5% seen once. The CDR3 loop spans 15 amino acids. Germline trimming cut 4 bases from V and 5 bases from J; bases unmatched to any gene: 10. The V gene's germline CDR1 is SGHRS and CDR2 YFSETQ. The TCR originated in a woman aged 30 to 39 with multiple sclerosis. The gene calls are TRBV5-1 and TRBJ2-5, with TRBD2 matching 8 bases. The sequenced sample was PBMCs. The CDR3 DNA is TGCGCCAGCAGCGCCGGACTAGCAAGGCCGGAGACCCAGTACTTC. This translates into CASSAGLARPETQYF. Based on the CDR3 plus reference TRBV5-1 and TRBJ2-5, the full variable domain is KAGVTQTPRYLIKTRGQQVTLSCSPISGHRSVSWYQQTPGQGLQFLFEYFSETQRNKGNFPGRFSGRQFSNSRSEMNVSTLELGDSALYLCASSAGLARPETQYFGPGTRLLVL.